The clone carrying this TCR beta chain was picked up a small number of times. The CDR3 has 12 residues. The ends were cut back, 0 bases at V and 5 bases at J, with 5 bases in the middle. Germline values: CDR1 SGDLS, CDR2 YYNGEE. The data stem from a study of CD8+ T cells in alopecia areata. Investigators isolated RNA and reverse transcribed it into cDNA to act as the sequencing template. TCRdb's copy holds only in-frame clones and misses some; the assay was immunoSEQ multiplex PCR. The data contain about 120,000 clones, roughly two fifths of them singletons. This chain joins TRBV9 and TRBJ2-5, with D perhaps assigned TRBD1 or TRBD2 (5 bases each). Source material: CD4+ T cells sorted from blood. The sequence was obtained from a human donor with alopecia areata. CDR3 amino acids: CASSVGGETQYF. The CDR3 nucleotides read TGTGCCAGCAGCGTAGGGGGGGAGACCCAGTACTTC. The full variable domain, with the rest looked up from reference TRBV9 and TRBJ2-5, is DSGVTQTPKHLITATGQRVTLRCSPRSGDLSVYWYQQSLDQGLQFLIQYYNGEERAKGNILERFSAQQFPDLHSELNLSSLELGDSALYFCASSVGGETQYFGPGTRLLVL.